This is a list of T cell receptor beta chains from one sample in a study of T cell responses to AZD1222 COVID-19 vaccine. Produced via immunoSEQ multiplex PCR; TCRdb's table is partial and in-frame only. The top ten clones hold around 1.5% of a sample with some 150,000 clones, more than 85% of them seen once. The starting material was peripheral blood, obtained 28 days after the second AZD1222 dose. These receptors originate from an adult who received the AZD1222 COVID-19 vaccine. CDR3s include the opening cysteine and the closing phenylalanine or tryptophan.

>TRBV5-1|TRBJ2-7
CASSLIPGGSYEQYF
>TRBV11-2|TRBJ2-7
CASSSRDTPPYEQYF
>TRBV7-9|TRBJ1-1
CASSARDQVRTEAFF
>TRBV15|TRBJ2-6
CATSTGVGANVLTF
>TRBV19|TRBJ2-2
CASSRQGRGPTGELFF
>TRBV6-1|TRBJ1-3
CASSEAQGRNTIYF
>TRBV3-1/TRBV3-2|TRBJ2-6
CASSRTTGLARANVLTF
>TRBV4-1|TRBJ1-1
CASSQVLAAEAFF
>TRBV30|TRBJ2-3
CAWSTGRTDTQYF
>TRBV6-5|TRBJ1-4
CASRDGGEKLFF
>TRBV7-7|TRBJ2-7
CASSLGISKDYEQYF
>TRBV7-8|TRBJ1-1
CASSFQGNTEAFF
>TRBV12-3/TRBV12-4|TRBJ2-7
CASSWSSYEQYF
>TRBV15|TRBJ1-2
CATSLLTPGGNGYTF
>TRBV12-3/TRBV12-4|TRBJ1-2
CASRSTGYGYTF
>TRBV16|TRBJ2-5
CASSPAGTSRETQYF
>TRBV4-1|TRBJ2-5
CASSPRPGQGQETQYF
>TRBV19|TRBJ1-4
CASSPWDRLNEKLFF
>TRBV9|TRBJ1-1
CASSSRTGDTEAFF
>TRBV9|TRBJ2-2
CASSVGSVGELFF
>TRBV28|TRBJ1-3
CASSPSVRAGINTIYF
>TRBV9|TRBJ2-2
CASSVGRVPGELFF
>TRBV19|TRBJ2-3
CASTMRPTDTQYF
>TRBV30|TRBJ2-7
CAWSGISGSYEQYF
>TRBV20-1|TRBJ1-5
CSAGDRGAQPQHF
>TRBV7-8|TRBJ1-4
CASSPGEVREKLFF
>TRBV4-2|TRBJ1-1
CASSQVSGVKTEAFF
>TRBV19|TRBJ1-4
CASSTDYSATNEKLFF
>TRBV30|TRBJ1-5
CAWSVGIYQPQHF
>TRBV2|TRBJ1-5
CASRTQGGLNQPQHF
>TRBV3-1/TRBV3-2|TRBJ1-2
CASSGRGTGYGYTF
>TRBV6-5|TRBJ2-7
CASRADRGSNYEQYF
>TRBV27|TRBJ2-6
CASSLGLSGANVLTF
>TRBV5-1|TRBJ2-7
CASSWDSYEQYF
>TRBV28|TRBJ1-5
CASRGAGGQPQHF
>TRBV30|TRBJ2-7
CAWSVFLAGGPEKYEQYF
>TRBV20-1|TRBJ1-3
CSASLWGAGNTIYF
>TRBV3-1/TRBV3-2|TRBJ2-1
CASSQASGGRWQFF
>TRBV3-1/TRBV3-2|TRBJ1-2
CASSQIGGYTF
>TRBV27|TRBJ1-4
CASSGGGYEKLFF
>TRBV25-1|TRBJ2-1
CASSERLDNEQFF
>TRBV30|TRBJ2-3
CAWMGGSTDTQYF
>TRBV11-2|TRBJ2-7
CASSLFLAGVGEQYF
>TRBV15|TRBJ2-7
CATSRGQEAYEQYF
>TRBV7-9|TRBJ1-6
CASSLSQLGNSPLHF
>TRBV5-4|TRBJ2-1
CASSLEGSHNEQFF
>TRBV11-2|TRBJ2-5
CASSRRETQYF
>TRBV6-1|TRBJ2-7
CASSEVRQGPYEQYF
>TRBV25-1|TRBJ2-5
CASSLGRGYQETQYF
>TRBV11-1|TRBJ2-3
CASRSASGSSDTQYF
>TRBV11-2|TRBJ2-2
CASSQAGGPIGELFF
>TRBV4-1|TRBJ1-1
CASSRGRSNEAFF
>TRBV6-5|TRBJ1-2
CASSYTDRGTGGYTF
>TRBV6-7|TRBJ2-7
CASRDLAGEQYF
>TRBV5-1|TRBJ1-1
CASSLAQGTLNTEAFF
>TRBV2|TRBJ1-2
CTWAPGGYTF
>TRBV6-1|TRBJ2-2
CASSEGLLNTGELFF